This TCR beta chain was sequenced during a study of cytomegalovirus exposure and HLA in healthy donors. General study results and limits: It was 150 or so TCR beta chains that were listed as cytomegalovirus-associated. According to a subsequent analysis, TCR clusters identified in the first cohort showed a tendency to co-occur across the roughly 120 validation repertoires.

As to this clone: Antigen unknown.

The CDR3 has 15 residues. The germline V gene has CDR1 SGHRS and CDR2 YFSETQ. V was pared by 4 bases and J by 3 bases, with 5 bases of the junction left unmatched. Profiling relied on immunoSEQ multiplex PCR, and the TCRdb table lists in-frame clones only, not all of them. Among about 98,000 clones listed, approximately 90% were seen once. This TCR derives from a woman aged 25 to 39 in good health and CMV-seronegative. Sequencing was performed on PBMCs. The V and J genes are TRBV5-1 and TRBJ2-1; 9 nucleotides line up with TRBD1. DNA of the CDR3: TGCGCCAGCAGCATGGGACAGGGTGTCTACAATGAGCAGTTCTTC. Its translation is CASSMGQGVYNEQFF. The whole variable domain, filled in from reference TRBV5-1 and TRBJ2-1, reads KAGVTQTPRYLIKTRGQQVTLSCSPISGHRSVSWYQQTPGQGLQFLFEYFSETQRNKGNFPGRFSGRQFSNSRSEMNVSTLELGDSALYLCASSMGQGVYNEQFFGPGTRLTVL.